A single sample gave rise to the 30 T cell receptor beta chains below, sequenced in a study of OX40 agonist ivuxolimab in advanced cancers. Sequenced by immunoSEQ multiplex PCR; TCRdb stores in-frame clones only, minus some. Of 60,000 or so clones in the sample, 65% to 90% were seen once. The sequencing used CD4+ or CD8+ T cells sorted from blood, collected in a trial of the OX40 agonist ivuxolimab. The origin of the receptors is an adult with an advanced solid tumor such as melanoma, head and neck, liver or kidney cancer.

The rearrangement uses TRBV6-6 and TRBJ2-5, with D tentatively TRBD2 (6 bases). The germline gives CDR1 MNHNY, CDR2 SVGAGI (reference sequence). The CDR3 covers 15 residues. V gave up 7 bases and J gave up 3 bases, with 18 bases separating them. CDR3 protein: CASTYGGYREETQYF. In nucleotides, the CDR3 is TGTGCCAGCACCTATGGGGGGTATAGGGAAGAGACCCAGTACTTC.

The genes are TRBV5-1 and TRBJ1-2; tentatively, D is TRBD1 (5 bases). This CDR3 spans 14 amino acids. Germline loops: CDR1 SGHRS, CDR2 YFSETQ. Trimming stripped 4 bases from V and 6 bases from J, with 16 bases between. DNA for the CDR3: TGCGCCAGCAGCCCATGGGGGGGAAACGATGGCTACACCTTC. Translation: CASSPWGGNDGYTF.

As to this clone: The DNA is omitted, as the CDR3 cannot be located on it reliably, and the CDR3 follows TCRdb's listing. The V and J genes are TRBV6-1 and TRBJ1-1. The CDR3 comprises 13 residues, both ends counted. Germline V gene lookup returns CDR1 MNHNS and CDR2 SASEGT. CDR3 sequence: CASILVVNTEAFF.

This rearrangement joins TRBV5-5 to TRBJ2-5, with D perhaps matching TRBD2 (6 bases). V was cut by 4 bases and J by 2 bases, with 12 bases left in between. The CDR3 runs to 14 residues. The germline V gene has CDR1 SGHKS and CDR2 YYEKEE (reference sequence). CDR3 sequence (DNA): TGTGCCAGCAGCCCCGGGGGTACACAAGAGACCCAGTACTTC. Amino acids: CASSPGGTQETQYF.

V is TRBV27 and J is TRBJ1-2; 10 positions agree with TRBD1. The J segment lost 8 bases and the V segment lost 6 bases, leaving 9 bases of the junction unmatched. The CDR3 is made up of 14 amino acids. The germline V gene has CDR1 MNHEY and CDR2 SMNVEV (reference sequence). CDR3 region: CASSHFDRGQGYTF. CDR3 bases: TGTGCCAGCAGCCATTTCGACAGGGGGCAGGGCTACACCTTC.

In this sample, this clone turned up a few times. CDR3 coding DNA: TGTGCCACCACAGAGGGGGCATCAAGTGAAAAACTGTTTTTT. Its protein product is CATTEGASSEKLFF. This rearrangement joins TRBV19 to TRBJ1-4; 7 bases align to TRBD1. The CDR3 extends over 14 amino acids. With 10 bases clipped from V and 7 bases from J, the junction kept 12 bases outside the gene matches. Germline CDR1 is LNHDA and CDR2 is SQIVND (reference sequence).

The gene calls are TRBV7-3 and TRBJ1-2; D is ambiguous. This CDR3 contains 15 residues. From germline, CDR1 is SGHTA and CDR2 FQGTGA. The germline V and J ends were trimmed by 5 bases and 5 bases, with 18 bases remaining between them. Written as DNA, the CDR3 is TGTGCCAGCAGCCCACGCCCCGGCTTGGGGTATGGCTACACCTTC. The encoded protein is CASSPRPGLGYGYTF.

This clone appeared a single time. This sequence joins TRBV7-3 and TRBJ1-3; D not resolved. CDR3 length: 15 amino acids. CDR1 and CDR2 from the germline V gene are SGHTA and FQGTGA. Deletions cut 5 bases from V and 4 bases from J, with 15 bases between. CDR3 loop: CASSPDFPGGNTIYF. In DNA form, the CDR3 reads TGTGCCAGCAGCCCGGACTTCCCGGGAGGAAACACCATATATTTT.

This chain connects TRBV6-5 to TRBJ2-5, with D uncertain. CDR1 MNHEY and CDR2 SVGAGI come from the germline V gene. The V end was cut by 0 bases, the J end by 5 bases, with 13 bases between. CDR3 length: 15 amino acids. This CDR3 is CASSYSRNRLETQYF. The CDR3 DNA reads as TGTGCCAGCAGTTACTCGAGAAACAGATTGGAGACCCAGTACTTC.

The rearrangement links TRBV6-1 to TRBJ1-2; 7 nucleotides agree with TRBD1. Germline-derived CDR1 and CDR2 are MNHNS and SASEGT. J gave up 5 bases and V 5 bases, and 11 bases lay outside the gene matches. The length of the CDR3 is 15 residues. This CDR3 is CASSSEQGMGYGYTF. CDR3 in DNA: TGTGCCAGCAGTTCGGAACAGGGGATGGGGTATGGCTACACCTTC.

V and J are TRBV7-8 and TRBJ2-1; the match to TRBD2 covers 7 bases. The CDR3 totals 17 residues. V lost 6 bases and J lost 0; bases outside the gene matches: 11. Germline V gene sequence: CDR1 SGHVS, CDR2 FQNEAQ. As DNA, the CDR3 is TGTGCCAGCAGTCTTAAGGGCGGGGGTACCTCCTACAATGAGCAGTTCTTC. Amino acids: CASSLKGGGTSYNEQFF.

This chain's CDR3 is CASSPMGQPSGYTF. The CDR3 region has the DNA TGTGCCAGCAGCCCCATGGGACAGCCTTCTGGCTACACCTTC. This rearrangement joins TRBV7-9 to TRBJ1-2; the match to TRBD1 covers 7 bases. The CDR3 sequence is 14 residues long. V was pared by 5 bases and J by 7 bases, with 10 bases of the junction left unmatched. CDR1 and CDR2 from the germline V gene are SEHNR and FQNEAQ (reference sequence).

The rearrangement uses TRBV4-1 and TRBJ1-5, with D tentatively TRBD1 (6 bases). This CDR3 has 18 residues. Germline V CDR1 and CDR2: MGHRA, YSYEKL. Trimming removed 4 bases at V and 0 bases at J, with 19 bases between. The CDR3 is CASSPLSPGTNSNQPQHF. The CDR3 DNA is TGCGCCAGCAGCCCATTGTCCCCCGGGACAAATAGCAATCAGCCCCAGCATTTT.

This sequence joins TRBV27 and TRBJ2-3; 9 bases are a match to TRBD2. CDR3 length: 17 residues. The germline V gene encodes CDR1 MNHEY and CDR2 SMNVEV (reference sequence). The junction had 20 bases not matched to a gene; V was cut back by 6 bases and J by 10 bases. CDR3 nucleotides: TGTGCCAGCAGAGCCCAGAACGTCGCGGGGGGGCTGAGGGCGCAGTATTTT. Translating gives CASRAQNVAGGLRAQYF.

CDR3 in amino acids: CASSLGNPSSYNEQFF. CDR3 nucleotides: TGCGCCAGCAGCTTGGGGAACCCCAGCTCCTACAATGAGCAGTTCTTC. V gene TRBV5-1 combines with J gene TRBJ2-1; D gene unclear. CDR1 SGHRS and CDR2 YFSETQ come from the germline V gene. The length of the CDR3 is 16 residues. V was pared by 0 bases and J by 0 bases, with 10 bases between.

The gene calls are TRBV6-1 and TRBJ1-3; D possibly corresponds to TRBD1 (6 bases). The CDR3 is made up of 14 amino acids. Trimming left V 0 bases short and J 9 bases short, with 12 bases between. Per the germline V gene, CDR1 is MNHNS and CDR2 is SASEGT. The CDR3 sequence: CASSEALTGPTIYF. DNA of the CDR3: TGTGCCAGCAGTGAAGCATTAACAGGGCCCACCATATATTTT.

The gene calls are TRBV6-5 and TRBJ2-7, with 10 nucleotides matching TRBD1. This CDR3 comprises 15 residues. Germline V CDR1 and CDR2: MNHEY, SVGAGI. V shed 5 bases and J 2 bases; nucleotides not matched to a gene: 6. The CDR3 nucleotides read TGTGCCAGCAGTGTAGTCGGGACAGGGGCCTACGAGCAGTACTTC. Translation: CASSVVGTGAYEQYF.

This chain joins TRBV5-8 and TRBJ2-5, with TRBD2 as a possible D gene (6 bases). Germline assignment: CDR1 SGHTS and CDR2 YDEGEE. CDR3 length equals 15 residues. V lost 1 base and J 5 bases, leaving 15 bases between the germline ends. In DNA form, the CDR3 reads TGTGCCAGCAGCTTGAAAACGGGGGTCGTGGAGACCCAGTACTTC. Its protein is CASSLKTGVVETQYF.

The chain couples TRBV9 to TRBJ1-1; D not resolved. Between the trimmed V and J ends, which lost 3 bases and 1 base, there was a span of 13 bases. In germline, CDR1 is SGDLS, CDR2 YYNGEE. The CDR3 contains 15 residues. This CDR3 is CASSGTGFRNTEAFF. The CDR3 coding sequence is TGTGCCAGCAGCGGTACGGGTTTCAGGAACACTGAAGCTTTCTTT. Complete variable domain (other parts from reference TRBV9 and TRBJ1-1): DSGVTQTPKHLITATGQRVTLRCSPRSGDLSVYWYQQSLDQGLQFLIQYYNGEERAKGNILERFSAQQFPDLHSELNLSSLELGDSALYFCASSGTGFRNTEAFFGQGTRLTVV.

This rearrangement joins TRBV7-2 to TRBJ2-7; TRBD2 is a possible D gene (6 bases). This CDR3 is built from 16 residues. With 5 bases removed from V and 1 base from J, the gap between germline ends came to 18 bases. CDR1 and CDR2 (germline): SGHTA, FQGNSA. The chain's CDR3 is CASSRDPGLGSYEQYF. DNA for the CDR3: TGTGCCAGCAGCCGGGATCCGGGACTGGGTTCCTACGAGCAGTACTTC.

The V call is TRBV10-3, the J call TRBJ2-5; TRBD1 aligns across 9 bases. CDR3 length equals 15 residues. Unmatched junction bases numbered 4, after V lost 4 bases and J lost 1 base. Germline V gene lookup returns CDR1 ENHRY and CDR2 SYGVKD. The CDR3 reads CAISAGQGVQETQYF. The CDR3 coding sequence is TGTGCCATCAGTGCGGGACAGGGAGTCCAAGAGACCCAGTACTTC.

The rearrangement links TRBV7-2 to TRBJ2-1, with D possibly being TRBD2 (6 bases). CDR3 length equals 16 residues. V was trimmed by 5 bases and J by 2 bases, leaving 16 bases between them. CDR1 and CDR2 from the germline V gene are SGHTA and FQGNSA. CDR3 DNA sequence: TGTGCCAGCAGCCTTACCGGGACTCGTACCTACAATGAGCAGTTCTTC. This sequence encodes CASSLTGTRTYNEQFF.

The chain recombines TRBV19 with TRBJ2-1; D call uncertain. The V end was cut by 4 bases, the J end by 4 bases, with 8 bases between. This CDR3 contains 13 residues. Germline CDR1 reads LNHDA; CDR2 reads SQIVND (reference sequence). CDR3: CASSTSAYNEQFF. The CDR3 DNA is TGTGCCAGTAGTACCTCAGCTTACAATGAGCAGTTCTTC.

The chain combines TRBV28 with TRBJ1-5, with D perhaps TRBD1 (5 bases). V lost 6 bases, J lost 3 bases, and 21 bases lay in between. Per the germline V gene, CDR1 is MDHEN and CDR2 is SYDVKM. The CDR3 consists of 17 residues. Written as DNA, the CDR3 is TGTGCCAGCAGATACTCGGGCTTTGGGGGAAACAATCAGCCCCAGCATTTT. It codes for CASRYSGFGGNNQPQHF.

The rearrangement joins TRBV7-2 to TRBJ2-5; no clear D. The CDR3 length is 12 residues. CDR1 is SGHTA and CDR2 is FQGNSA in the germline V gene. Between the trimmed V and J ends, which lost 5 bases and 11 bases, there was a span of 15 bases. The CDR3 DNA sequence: TGTGCCAGCAGCCCCCCTGTAGGCTTACAGTACTTC. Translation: CASSPPVGLQYF.

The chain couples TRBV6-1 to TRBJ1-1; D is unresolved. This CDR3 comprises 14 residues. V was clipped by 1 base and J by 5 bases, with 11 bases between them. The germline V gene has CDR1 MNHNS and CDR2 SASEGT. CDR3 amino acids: CASSEGGLRTEAFF. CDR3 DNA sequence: TGTGCCAGCAGTGAAGGTGGCTTGAGGACTGAAGCTTTCTTT.

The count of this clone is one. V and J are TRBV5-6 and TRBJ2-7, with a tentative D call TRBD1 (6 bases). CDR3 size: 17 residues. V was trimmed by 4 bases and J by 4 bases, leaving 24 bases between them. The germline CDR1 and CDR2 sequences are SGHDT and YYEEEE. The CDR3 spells CASSRQVTGRVRYEQYF. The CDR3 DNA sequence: TGTGCCAGCAGCCGACAGGTTACGGGTAGGGTGAGATACGAGCAGTACTTC.

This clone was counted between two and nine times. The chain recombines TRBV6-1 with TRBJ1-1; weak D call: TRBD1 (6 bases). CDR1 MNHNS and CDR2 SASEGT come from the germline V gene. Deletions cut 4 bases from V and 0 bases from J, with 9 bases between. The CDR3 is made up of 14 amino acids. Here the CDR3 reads CASSVRTVNTEAFF. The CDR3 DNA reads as TGTGCCAGCAGTGTACGGACAGTGAACACTGAAGCTTTCTTT.

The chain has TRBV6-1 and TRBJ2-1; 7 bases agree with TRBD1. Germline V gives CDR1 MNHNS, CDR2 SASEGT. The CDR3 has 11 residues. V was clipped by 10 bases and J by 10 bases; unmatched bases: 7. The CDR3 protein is CATVDRLEQFF. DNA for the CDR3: TGTGCCACTGTGGACAGGCTAGAGCAGTTCTTC.

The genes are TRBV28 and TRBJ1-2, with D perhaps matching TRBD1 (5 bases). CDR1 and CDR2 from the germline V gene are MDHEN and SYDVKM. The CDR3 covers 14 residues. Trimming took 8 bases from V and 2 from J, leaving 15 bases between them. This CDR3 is CASQGLPLNYGYTF. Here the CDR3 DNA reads TGTGCCAGCCAGGGACTACCTTTAAACTATGGCTACACCTTC.